This T cell receptor beta chain is drawn from a study of CD8+ T cells in alopecia areata. About the research overall: Female C3H/HeJ mice aged 7-10 weeks were given skin from C3H/HeJ graft donors, 6-12 months old, that had spontaneous alopecia.

Germline V gives CDR1 GKSSPN, CDR2 SITVG. CDR3 length equals 13 residues. Following extraction, RNA underwent reverse transcription to cDNA, which served as the sequencing template. Using immunoSEQ multiplex PCR, the repertoire was profiled, and TCRdb retains in-frame clones only, with some absent. The sample was found to contain fewer than 9,500 clones, and every one recurs. Overall study findings and caveats: Patients shared TCRs less clearly than mice did, possibly for HLA-related reasons. Scalp lesions, especially in alopecia totalis/universalis, had higher clonality than normal scalp.

In this sample, this clone turned up many times. The antigen is not known. All gene names here are mouse names. The read gets to within 4 residues of the CDR3 end, and the germline J gene fills in the rest. Cell sorting was performed on pooled cutaneous lymph node cells with CD4, CD8alpha, NKG2D, NKG2ACE and other markers. The rearrangement uses TRBV31 and TRBJ2-7; 11 bases line up with TRBD2. This TCR was sampled from a C3H/HeJ mouse with alopecia areata. MHC haplotype: H2-k. Sequenced sample: CD8+ T cells sorted from a lymph node. The CDR3 is CAWSLLGGHEQYF. The CDR3 bases that were read are TGTGCCTGGAGTCTACTGGGGGGGCAT.